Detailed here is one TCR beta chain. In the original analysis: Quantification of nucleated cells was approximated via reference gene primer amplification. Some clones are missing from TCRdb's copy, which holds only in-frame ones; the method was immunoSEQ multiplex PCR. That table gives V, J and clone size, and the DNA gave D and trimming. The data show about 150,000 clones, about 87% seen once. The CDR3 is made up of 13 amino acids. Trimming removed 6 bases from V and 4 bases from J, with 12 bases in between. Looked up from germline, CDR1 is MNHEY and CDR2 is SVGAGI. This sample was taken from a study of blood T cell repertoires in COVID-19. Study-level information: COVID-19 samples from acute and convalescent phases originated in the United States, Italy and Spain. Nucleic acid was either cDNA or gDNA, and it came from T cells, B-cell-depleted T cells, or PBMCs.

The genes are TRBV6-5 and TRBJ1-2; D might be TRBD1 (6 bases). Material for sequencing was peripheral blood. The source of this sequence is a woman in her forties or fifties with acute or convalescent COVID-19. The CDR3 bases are TGTGCCAGCAGGACCACAGGGTCCTATGGCTACACCTTC. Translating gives CASRTTGSYGYTF.